This T cell receptor (beta chain) was identified in a study of patients and donors after allogeneic stem cell transplantation. MiXCR was run by TCRdb on the RT-PCR reads, yielding one entry per CDR3 protein. Among hundreds of thousands of distinct CDR3 sequences listed, more than 15% were seen once. Germline CDR1 is SGHTA and CDR2 is FQGNSA. The CDR3 runs to 14 residues. V shed 4 bases and J shed 4 bases, with 13 bases lying between them. The clonotype comes from a human donor who was either an allogeneic HSCT recipient or a stem cell or donor lymphocyte infusion donor (not recorded which). It is not recorded whose cells these are; they may come from a transplant donor. The sequencing input was blood, either unsorted or a sorted T cell fraction (not recorded which). The rearrangement uses TRBV7-2 and TRBJ2-5; D may be TRBD1 or TRBD2 (5 bases each). This CDR3 reads CASSSAGTLETQYF. The CDR3 DNA reads TGTGCCAGCAGCTCAGCCGGGACCCTAGAGACCCAGTACTTC.